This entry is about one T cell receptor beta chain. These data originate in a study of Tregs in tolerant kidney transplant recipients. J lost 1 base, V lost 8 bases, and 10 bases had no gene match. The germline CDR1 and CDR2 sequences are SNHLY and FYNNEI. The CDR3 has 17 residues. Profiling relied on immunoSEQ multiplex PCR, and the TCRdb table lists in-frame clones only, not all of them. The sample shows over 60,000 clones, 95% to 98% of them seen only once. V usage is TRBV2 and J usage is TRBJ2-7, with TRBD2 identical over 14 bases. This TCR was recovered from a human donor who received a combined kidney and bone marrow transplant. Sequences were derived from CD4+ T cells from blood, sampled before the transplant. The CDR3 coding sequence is TGTGCCAGCCGACTAGCGGGGGGGGCGGTTGAGTCCTACGAGCAGTACTTC. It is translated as CASRLAGGAVESYEQYF.